The 15 T cell receptor beta chains below were found in one sample sequenced in a study of blood T cell repertoires in COVID-19. Profiled with immunoSEQ multiplex PCR; TCRdb holds only in-frame clones, not every one. The sample contains about 250,000 clones, approximately 84% of which appear only once. Material: PBMCs or T cells enriched from blood (not recorded which). The source is a middle-aged man who had recovered from COVID-19.

The gene calls are TRBV28 and TRBJ1-3; 7 positions agree with TRBD1. CDR3 size: 15 residues. Germline lookup yields CDR1 MDHEN and CDR2 SYDVKM. Trimming at V came to 5 bases and at J to 0 bases, leaving 4 bases not matched to a gene. The CDR3 DNA sequence: TGTGCCAGCAGTAACAGGGGTAGCTCTGGAAACACCATATATTTT. Translation gives CASSNRGSSGNTIYF.

This sequence joins TRBV7-8 and TRBJ2-1, with 9 bases that match TRBD2. V shed 4 bases, J shed 2 bases, and the junction held 9 bases outside the gene matches. The CDR3 has 17 residues. Germline CDR1 reads SGHVS; CDR2 reads FQNEAQ. CDR3 amino acids: CASSSPGGGGPYNEQFF. The CDR3 nucleotides read TGTGCCAGCAGCTCCCCAGGCGGGGGGGGACCCTACAATGAGCAGTTCTTC.

This chain joins TRBV18 and TRBJ1-4; D is undetermined. The CDR3 consists of 15 residues. Germline-derived CDR1 and CDR2 are KGHSH and LQKENI. V was cut by 4 bases and J by 0 bases, with 9 bases left in between. The CDR3, as DNA: TGTGCCAGCTCACTGCAAAGAGCAACTAATGAAAAACTGTTTTTT. The encoded protein is CASSLQRATNEKLFF.

The gene calls are TRBV19 and TRBJ2-3, with 7 bases identical to TRBD2. J was trimmed by 3 bases and V by 1 base; bases with no gene match: 7. CDR3 length equals 16 residues. Germline CDR1 and CDR2: LNHDA and SQIVND (reference sequence). The CDR3 region is CASSIGLAAGTDTQYF. The CDR3 DNA reads as TGTGCCAGTAGTATAGGGCTAGCGGCGGGAACAGATACGCAGTATTTT. Combining the CDR3 with reference TRBV19 and TRBJ2-3 gives the whole variable domain DGGITQSPKYLFRKEGQNVTLSCEQNLNHDAMYWYRQDPGQGLRLIYYSQIVNDFQKGDIAEGYSVSREKKESFPLTVTSAQKNPTAFYLCASSIGLAAGTDTQYFGPGTRLTVL.

This chain uses TRBV5-1 with TRBJ2-4, with D tentatively TRBD2 (7 bases). The CDR3 sequence is 14 residues long. The V end was cut by 6 bases, the J end by 7 bases, with 17 bases between. Germline lookup yields CDR1 SGHRS and CDR2 YFSETQ. The CDR3 DNA reads TGCGCCAGCACCAATCCACAGGGAGGGAACATTCAGTACTTC. This codes for CASTNPQGGNIQYF.

This clone was recorded only once. The genes are TRBV29-1 and TRBJ1-1, with D tentatively TRBD1 (6 bases). The CDR3 consists of 14 residues. In germline, CDR1 is SQVTM, CDR2 ANQGSEA. Trimming left V 7 bases short and J 3 bases short, with 18 bases between. The CDR3 DNA follows: TGCAGCGCCACGGGGGGGCTTGGGGACACTGAAGCTTTCTTT. This gives the protein CSATGGLGDTEAFF.

Remarks on this clone: The junction and the germline gene differ at one end; a read error may be behind it. The chain links TRBV5-6 to TRBJ2-1; 15 bases are shared with TRBD2. This CDR3 has 13 residues. Germline-derived CDR1 and CDR2 are SGHDT and YYEEEE. This chain's CDR3 is CASSWGLAGGIVF. The CDR3 bases are TGTGCCAGCAGCTGGGGACTAGCGGGGGGTATTGTCTTC.

This sequence joins TRBV9 and TRBJ1-2, with TRBD1 matching over 7 bases. V dropped 4 bases and J dropped 7; count of bases not matched to a gene: 4. This CDR3 is built from 12 residues. Looked up from germline, CDR1 is SGDLS and CDR2 is YYNGEE. CDR3 in amino acids: CASSRQGGGYTF. The CDR3 region has the DNA TGTGCCAGCAGCCGACAGGGTGGTGGCTACACCTTC.

The rearrangement links TRBV7-6 to TRBJ2-7, with TRBD2 matching 9 bases. The CDR3 length is 14 residues. V was pared by 3 bases and J by 7 bases, with 7 bases of the junction left unmatched. In germline, CDR1 is SGHVS, CDR2 FNYEAQ. CDR3 sequence: CASSLRGGPREQYF. CDR3 sequence (DNA): TGTGCCAGCAGCTTGCGGGGGGGCCCGAGGGAGCAGTACTTC.

The chain has TRBV9 and TRBJ2-1; the D gene is possibly TRBD2 (6 bases). This CDR3 comprises 12 residues. Germline CDR1 reads SGDLS; CDR2 reads YYNGEE. Trimming took off 3 bases at V and 9 bases at J, with 10 bases between the two ends. CDR3: CASSGGESEQFF. The CDR3 nucleotides are TGTGCCAGCAGCGGGGGGGAAAGTGAGCAGTTCTTC.

The chain joins TRBV19 to TRBJ1-1, with D perhaps TRBD1 (5 bases). This CDR3 is built from 9 residues. Deletions cut 10 bases from V and 8 bases from J, with 8 bases between. Looked up from germline, CDR1 is LNHDA and CDR2 is SQIVND (reference sequence). The CDR3 region is CATQGEAFF. CDR3 in DNA: TGTGCCACCCAGGGCGAAGCTTTCTTT.

V and J are TRBV4-1 and TRBJ1-1; TRBD1 matches at 7 bases. In germline, CDR1 is MGHRA, CDR2 YSYEKL. V trimming: 4 bases; J trimming: 1 base; junction bases outside the gene matches: 9. The CDR3 extends over 16 amino acids. The CDR3 coding sequence is TGCGCCAGCAGCCCCACAGACCGGGACAGGAACACTGAAGCTTTCTTT. Protein product: CASSPTDRDRNTEAFF.

This clone was observed once. This chain uses TRBV4-3 with TRBJ2-1; a weak D match, TRBD2 (5 bases). The CDR3 contains 20 residues. Germline V gene lookup returns CDR1 LGHNA and CDR2 YSLEER. V dropped 0 bases and J dropped 0 bases, with 21 bases sitting between them. The CDR3 loop reads CASSQDTRMVARSSYNEQFF. CDR3 in DNA: TGCGCCAGCAGCCAAGATACGAGGATGGTAGCGAGAAGCTCCTACAATGAGCAGTTCTTC.

V is TRBV6-2 or TRBV6-3 and J is TRBJ2-1, with D perhaps TRBD2 (5 bases). The CDR3 loop spans 14 amino acids. Germline-derived CDR1 and CDR2 are MNHEY and SVGEGT. Trimming removed 6 bases from V and 8 bases from J, with 17 bases in between. Here the CDR3 DNA reads TGTGCCAGCAGCCACGCTGGGAGTGGGGATGAGCAGTTCTTC. Translating gives CASSHAGSGDEQFF.

The V call is TRBV5-5, the J call TRBJ2-2, with 7 bases that match TRBD1. The J segment lost 5 bases and the V segment lost 5 bases, leaving 12 bases of the junction unmatched. CDR3 length: 16 residues. The germline CDR1 and CDR2 sequences are SGHKS and YYEKEE (reference sequence). DNA of the CDR3: TGTGCCAGCAGTCTCTCTGTTGGACAGGCGACCGGGGAGCTGTTTTTT. As protein: CASSLSVGQATGELFF.